The 21 T cell receptor beta chains reported below all come from one sample, sequenced in a study of STAT5B mutations in CD4+ large granular lymphocyte leukemia. Sequenced by immunoSEQ multiplex PCR; TCRdb stores in-frame clones only, minus some. Of about 37,000 clones listed, around 90% were seen once; the top ten hold 3.4%. The sequenced sample consisted of CD4+ T cells from blood buffy coats. Source of these receptors: a human donor in good health.

The chain couples TRBV20-1 to TRBJ1-2; D possibly corresponds to TRBD1 (6 bases). Between the trimmed V and J ends, which lost 5 bases and 5 bases, there was a span of 9 bases. The CDR3 totals 11 residues. Looked up from germline, CDR1 is DFQATT and CDR2 is SNEGSKA (reference sequence). CDR3 region: CSAEGTYGYTF. The DNA for the CDR3 is TGCAGTGCTGAGGGGACATATGGCTACACCTTC.

This rearrangement joins TRBV5-1 to TRBJ2-7; 9 bases fit TRBD1. The CDR3 contains 15 residues. In germline, CDR1 is SGHRS, CDR2 YFSETQ. V was clipped by 4 bases and J by 6 bases; unmatched bases: 11. The CDR3 DNA reads TGCGCCAGCAGCCTCGACAGGGGGACTACTTCCGAGCAGTACTTC. This codes for CASSLDRGTTSEQYF.

This chain links TRBV7-2 with TRBJ2-1; 8 bases align to TRBD2. Trimming at V came to 2 bases and at J to 7 bases, leaving 13 bases not matched to a gene. From germline, CDR1 is SGHTA and CDR2 FQGNSA. The CDR3 runs to 17 residues. In DNA form, the CDR3 reads TGTGCCAGCAGCTTAACCCAGGTTGGGACGGGAGGGAATGAGCAGTTCTTC. Protein product: CASSLTQVGTGGNEQFF.

The chain has TRBV28 and TRBJ2-2; no definite D call. The germline CDR1 and CDR2 sequences are MDHEN and SYDVKM. The CDR3 is 15 amino acids. The ends were cut back, 2 bases at V and 1 base at J, with 8 bases in the middle. The CDR3: CASSLTRQNTGELFF. Written as DNA, the CDR3 is TGTGCCAGCAGTTTAACCCGGCAGAACACCGGGGAGCTGTTTTTT. The variable domain in full, completed from reference TRBV28 and TRBJ2-2, reads DVKVTQSSRYLVKRTGEKVFLECVQDMDHENMFWYRQDPGLGLRLIYFSYDVKMKEKGDIPEGYSVSREKKERFSLILESASTNQTSMYLCASSLTRQNTGELFFGEGSRLTVL.

The genes are TRBV5-1 and TRBJ2-2; D remains unclear. V was shortened by 2 bases and J by 0 bases, with 8 bases between the two germline ends. Germline V lookup: CDR1 SGHRS, CDR2 YFSETQ. The length of the CDR3 is 15 residues. CDR3 loop: CASSLNQANTGELFF. CDR3 nucleotides: TGCGCCAGCAGCTTAAATCAGGCGAACACCGGGGAGCTGTTTTTT.

The chain joins TRBV5-1 to TRBJ2-7; 10 positions agree with TRBD2. Trimming removed 0 bases from V and 3 bases from J; junction bases left unmatched: 3. Germline values: CDR1 SGHRS, CDR2 YFSETQ. The CDR3 contains 15 residues. CDR3 region: CASSLAVAGGYEQYF. DNA for the CDR3: TGCGCCAGCAGCTTGGCCGTAGCGGGAGGCTACGAGCAGTACTTC.

The CDR3 here is CARGGQGRGNTIYF. In nucleotides, the CDR3 is TGTGCCAGAGGCGGACAGGGGCGAGGAAACACCATATATTTT. The chain joins TRBV2 to TRBJ1-3, with 9 bases matching TRBD1. Germline V gene lookup returns CDR1 SNHLY and CDR2 FYNNEI. Trimming took 9 bases from V and 4 from J; bases not matched to a gene: 7. This CDR3 is built from 14 residues. The whole variable domain, remainder taken from reference TRBV2 and TRBJ1-3, is EPEVTQTPSHQVTQMGQEVILRCVPISNHLYFYWYRQILGQKVEFLVSFYNNEISEKSEIFDDQFSVERPDGSNFTLKIRSTKLEDSAMYFCARGGQGRGNTIYFGEGSWLTVV.

The chain carries TRBV6-5 and TRBJ1-5; D gene ambiguous. CDR1 is MNHEY, CDR2 SVGAGI, per germline. V was shortened by 4 bases and J by 12 bases, with 19 bases between the two germline ends. The CDR3 covers 14 residues. The CDR3 is CASSSPWVPMVQHF. CDR3 sequence (DNA): TGTGCCAGCAGTTCGCCTTGGGTCCCGATGGTCCAGCATTTT.

The V call is TRBV7-9, the J call TRBJ2-3, with a tentative D call TRBD2 (5 bases). This CDR3 spans 15 amino acids. The V gene's germline CDR1 is SEHNR and CDR2 FQNEAQ (reference sequence). With 1 base removed from V and 4 bases from J, the gap between germline ends came to 12 bases. The CDR3, as DNA: TGTGCCAGCAGCTTAGGAGGGAATCTCGCAGATACGCAGTATTTT. It specifies CASSLGGNLADTQYF.

The chain employs TRBV27 and TRBJ2-2, with TRBD1 matching over 7 bases. The germline V gene has CDR1 MNHEY and CDR2 SMNVEV (reference sequence). The length of the CDR3 is 16 residues. Trimming cost V 4 bases and J 2 bases; bases outside gene matches: 7. This CDR3 is CASSSSGQLNTGELFF. The DNA for the CDR3 is TGTGCCAGCAGTTCCTCGGGACAGCTAAACACCGGGGAGCTGTTTTTT.

In DNA, the CDR3 is TGTGCCAGCAGTTTAAAGGGGGCGAGGTATAACACTGAAGCTTTCTTT. This codes for CASSLKGARYNTEAFF. The V call is TRBV28, the J call TRBJ1-1; 7 bases are shared with TRBD1. The CDR3 covers 16 residues. The junction had 8 bases not matched to a gene; V was cut back by 2 bases and J by 2 bases. The V gene's germline CDR1 is MDHEN and CDR2 SYDVKM.

The chain is built from TRBV4-2 and TRBJ2-3; 8 bases line up with TRBD2. In germline, CDR1 is LGHNA, CDR2 YNFKEQ. J lost 5 bases, V lost 7 bases, and 23 bases had no gene match. The CDR3 loop spans 19 amino acids. The CDR3 nucleotides read TGTGCCAGCAACCCAGGCCCCTGGACTAGCTCGCCCTCGGGAGATACGCAGTATTTT. Translation: CASNPGPWTSSPSGDTQYF.

The rearrangement links TRBV7-9 to TRBJ1-2; possible D gene TRBD1, 6 bases. The CDR3 is made up of 15 amino acids. The V end lost 1 base, the J end lost 0 bases, and 9 bases lay between the germline ends. Per the germline V gene, CDR1 is SEHNR and CDR2 is FQNEAQ (reference sequence). CDR3 protein: CASSLGTAPNYGYTF. The CDR3 bases are TGTGCCAGCAGCTTAGGGACAGCTCCTAACTATGGCTACACCTTC.

The CDR3 loop is CASSPGQDNQPQHF. In nucleotides, the CDR3 is TGCGCCAGCAGCCCCGGACAGGATAATCAGCCCCAGCATTTT. V usage is TRBV5-1 and J usage is TRBJ1-5; 7 positions agree with TRBD1. CDR1 is SGHRS and CDR2 is YFSETQ in the germline V gene. The CDR3 length is 14 residues. The trim removed 4 bases at V and 4 bases at J, leaving 5 bases unmatched.

The chain links TRBV4-3 to TRBJ2-2, with D tentatively TRBD1 (5 bases). The germline V gene encodes CDR1 LGHNA and CDR2 YSLEER. Between the trimmed V and J ends, which lost 0 bases and 4 bases, there was a span of 12 bases. CDR3 length: 16 residues. CDR3 amino acids: CASSQDKGDGTGELFF. In DNA form, the CDR3 reads TGCGCCAGCAGCCAAGATAAAGGGGATGGCACCGGGGAGCTGTTTTTT.

This chain uses TRBV5-1 with TRBJ1-2; D gene unclear. The germline V and J ends were trimmed by 4 bases and 6 bases, with 13 bases remaining between them. The germline gives CDR1 SGHRS, CDR2 YFSETQ. This CDR3 is built from 13 residues. The CDR3 loop reads CASSPRRGDGYTF. CDR3 DNA sequence: TGCGCCAGCAGCCCTCGGAGAGGCGATGGCTACACCTTC.

V is TRBV29-1 and J is TRBJ1-1; TRBD1 might be the D (5 bases). With 6 bases removed from V and 4 bases from J, the gap between germline ends came to 9 bases. The CDR3 sequence is 11 residues long. CDR1 and CDR2 (germline): SQVTM, ANQGSEA. CDR3 amino acids: CSVEGITEAFF. Written as DNA, the CDR3 is TGCAGCGTAGAGGGGATCACTGAAGCTTTCTTT.

This clone was recorded once. The rearrangement links TRBV5-5 to TRBJ2-7, with a weak D call TRBD2 (6 bases). Deletions cut 4 bases from V and 5 bases from J, with 19 bases between. Germline-derived CDR1 and CDR2 are SGHKS and YYEKEE (reference sequence). CDR3 length: 15 amino acids. The CDR3 region has the DNA TGTGCCAGCAGCCACCCGGGACTCCTGCCTAACGAGCAGTACTTC. Translating it yields CASSHPGLLPNEQYF.

This sequence joins TRBV10-2 and TRBJ2-5, with TRBD2 matching 13 bases. This CDR3 spans 16 amino acids. V shed 2 bases and J 2 bases; nucleotides not matched to a gene: 2. Germline CDR1 and CDR2: WSHSY and SAAADI. The CDR3 protein is CASSERLAGGQETQYF. DNA of the CDR3: TGCGCCAGCAGTGAGAGACTAGCGGGAGGTCAAGAGACCCAGTACTTC.

CDR3: CASSPQDSGRGYEQYF. The CDR3 DNA reads as TGTGCCAGCAGCCCACAAGATAGCGGGAGGGGATACGAGCAGTACTTC. The V gene is TRBV27, the J gene TRBJ2-7; the match to TRBD2 covers 11 bases. Per germline, CDR1 MNHEY and CDR2 SMNVEV (reference sequence). This CDR3 has 16 residues. After removal of 6 bases from V and 4 bases from J, the junction contained 11 bases not matched to a gene.

V and J are TRBV13 and TRBJ1-2, with TRBD1 as a possible D gene (6 bases). Germline CDR1 PRHDT, CDR2 FYEKMQ (reference sequence). The CDR3 is 13 amino acids. Trimming left V 3 bases short and J 8 bases short, with 13 bases between. The CDR3 DNA reads TGTGCCAGCAGCTTGGGGGGCCTTAGGGGCTACACCTTC. This translates into CASSLGGLRGYTF.